The 4 T cell receptor beta chains below were found in one sample sequenced in a study of blood T cell repertoires in COVID-19. Assay: immunoSEQ multiplex PCR; the TCRdb copy retains only in-frame clones and omits some. This repertoire shows about 210,000 clones, around 86% found once; its top ten account for about 8.9%. The sample taken for sequencing was PBMCs or T cells enriched from blood (not recorded which). These TCRs come from a woman in her fifties or sixties with acute COVID-19.

CDR3 coding DNA: TGTGCCAGCAGTTATCTCTTTAACACAGATACGCAGTATTTT. It is translated as CASSYLFNTDTQYF. J is TRBJ2-3 and V is TRBV6-6, with unresolved D. Germline V gene sequence: CDR1 MNHNY, CDR2 SVGAGI (reference sequence). The CDR3 has 14 residues. V dropped 3 bases and J dropped 2 bases, with 9 bases sitting between them.

This clone was seen a handful of times. J is TRBJ1-5 and V is TRBV28; D is unclear. Trimming removed 4 bases at V and 7 bases at J, with 11 bases between. Per the germline V gene, CDR1 is MDHEN and CDR2 is SYDVKM. The CDR3 length is 13 residues. The CDR3 sequence: CASSSGFGQPQHF. CDR3 sequence (DNA): TGTGCCAGCAGTTCGGGTTTTGGCCAGCCCCAGCATTTT.

This clone has just one count. J is TRBJ2-5 and V is TRBV30, with TRBD2 matching over 15 bases. Germline-derived CDR1 and CDR2 are GTSNPN and SVGIG (reference sequence). Trimming cost V 3 bases and J 5 bases; bases outside gene matches: 1. This CDR3 spans 14 amino acids. CDR3 protein: CAWSGLAGGETQYF. CDR3 DNA sequence: TGTGCCTGGAGCGGACTAGCGGGAGGGGAGACCCAGTACTTC.

The rearrangement uses TRBV3-1 (or the pseudogene TRBV3-2) and TRBJ1-1, with unresolved D. This CDR3 spans 14 amino acids. Per germline, CDR1 LGHDT and CDR2 YNNKEL (reference sequence). Trimming cost V 3 bases and J 5 bases, with 13 bases left between them. The CDR3 loop reads CASSQEGGRTEAFF. DNA of the CDR3: TGTGCCAGCAGCCAGGAAGGAGGTCGGACTGAAGCTTTCTTT.